The clone carrying this T cell receptor (beta chain) has a count of ten or more. This entry comes from a study of T cells in Graves' hyperthyroidism and ophthalmopathy. Trimming left V 1 base short and J 7 bases short, with 23 bases between. Germline assignment: CDR1 SNHLY and CDR2 FYNNEI. This CDR3 contains 17 residues. Amplified TCR beta CDR3 regions derived from RNA transcripts. HTBI primers were employed in a first-round RT-PCR of the TCR CDR3. MiXCR was run by TCRdb on the multiplex PCR reads, yielding one entry per CDR3 protein. The sample holds around 610,000 distinct CDR3 sequences, roughly 14% seen once.

The TCR was taken from a woman between 35 and 50 years old with Graves' ophthalmopathy. The material sequenced was blood. J is TRBJ2-7 and V is TRBV2; D gene ambiguous. The CDR3 protein is CASSEVAGRPDRLEQYF. In DNA, the CDR3 is TGTGCCAGCAGTGAAGTAGCTGGACGGCCCGATAGGCTAGAGCAGTACTTC.